The rows below give T cell receptor beta chains drawn from one sample of a study of blood T cells in healthy people across ages. Each CDR3 protein gets one entry after TCRdb re-called the 5' RACE reads with MiXCR. The sample comprises roughly 800,000 distinct CDR3 sequences, roughly 34% of which are singletons, and roughly 13% rests with the top ten. Input material: blood. The receptors were gathered from a man aged 18 to 30 in good health. Each CDR3 is given with its conserved first and last residue. A D gene is named only where the DNA matches it firmly. The size entry is marked missing in some rows and otherwise reads once, few, many or a size class.

size: .; V: TRBV7-2; D: .; J: TRBJ1-6; DNA: TGTGCCAGCAGCTTAACTATACAAGGCAGCTATAATTCACCCCTCCACTTT; CDR3: CASSLTIQGSYNSPLHF
size: .; V: TRBV5-1; D: .; J: TRBJ2-3; DNA: TGCGCCAGCGGGGACCGACCGGGACGCACAGATACGCAGTATTTT; CDR3: CASGDRPGRTDTQYF
size: .; V: TRBV24-1; D: .; J: TRBJ2-3; DNA: TGTGCCACCAGTGCCTTAACGGGGTCGGATACGCAGTATTTT; CDR3: CATSALTGSDTQYF
size: few; V: TRBV20-1; D: TRBD2; J: TRBJ2-7; DNA: TGCAGTGCTACTCCGCCCGGGACTAGCAGTTACAATGAGCAGTACTTC; CDR3: CSATPPGTSSYNEQYF
size: once; V: TRBV12-3/TRBV12-4; D: TRBD1; J: TRBJ1-5; DNA: TGTGCCAGCAGTGTTGCAGGGGGACAGCCCCAGCATTTT; CDR3: CASSVAGGQPQHF
size: few; V: TRBV5-1; D: TRBD2; J: TRBJ2-7; DNA: TGCGCCAGCAGCTTGGTAGCGGGGGAGTACGAGCAGTACTTC; CDR3: CASSLVAGEYEQYF
size: .; V: TRBV12-5; D: .; J: TRBJ2-3; DNA: TGTGCTAGTGGTTCCTCGGGCACAGATACGCAGTATTTT; CDR3: CASGSSGTDTQYF
size: .; V: TRBV16; D: .; J: TRBJ2-5; DNA: TGTGCCAGCAGCCAAAGGGTGTTCTACAATGAGCAGTACTTC; CDR3: CASSQRVFYNEQYF
size: few; V: TRBV13; D: .; J: TRBJ2-3; DNA: TGTGCCAGCAGCTTAATCCGGGATACGCAGTATTTT; CDR3: CASSLIRDTQYF
size: once; V: TRBV6-6; D: TRBD1; J: TRBJ2-4; DNA: TGTGCCTGCAGTTGGGACAGAACAAGGGAGCAGTACTTC; CDR3: CACSWDRTREQYF
size: .; V: TRBV27; D: .; J: TRBJ2-1; DNA: TGTGCCAGCAGTTTCCTTCCGCCCGTCTCGGATGAGCAGTTCTTC; CDR3: CASSFLPPVSDEQFF
size: many; V: TRBV4-3; D: .; J: TRBJ1-2; DNA: TGCGCCAGCAGCCAAGAGGTGATGGATGGCTACACCTTC; CDR3: CASSQEVMDGYTF
size: .; V: TRBV27; D: .; J: TRBJ1-1; DNA: TGTGCCAGCAGTTTATTTGGAAGAGAAGCTTTCTTT; CDR3: CASSLFGREAFF
size: .; V: TRBV18; D: TRBD2; J: TRBJ2-3; DNA: TGTGCCAGCTCTCCGACTAGCGTTAGCACAGATACGCAGTATTTT; CDR3: CASSPTSVSTDTQYF
size: few; V: TRBV10-3; D: TRBD1; J: TRBJ1-6; DNA: TGTGCCATCAGTGAGTCTCAGGGGGAGAATTCACCCCTCCACTTT; CDR3: CAISESQGENSPLHF
size: many; V: TRBV10-3; D: .; J: TRBJ2-1; DNA: TGTGCCATCAGCACTCAGGTGAAGAATGAGCAGTTCTTC; CDR3: CAISTQVKNEQFF
size: few; V: TRBV24-1; D: .; J: TRBJ2-2; DNA: TGTGCCACCAGTGCCGCAGAGTTCGCGAACACCGGGGAGCTGTTTTTT; CDR3: CATSAAEFANTGELFF
size: many; V: TRBV27; D: .; J: TRBJ2-7; DNA: TGTGCCAGCAGCCTCCAGGGCCCGGCCTCCTACGAGCAGTACTTC; CDR3: CASSLQGPASYEQYF
size: .; V: TRBV20-1; D: TRBD1; J: TRBJ1-5; DNA: TGCAGTGCTAGACAGGGGGCGCGGACGCCCAATCAGCCCCAGCATTTT; CDR3: CSARQGARTPNQPQHF
size: many; V: TRBV7-2; D: TRBD1; J: TRBJ2-1; DNA: TGTGCCAGCAGCTTCTCCCCAGGGGGCTCCTACAATGAGCAGTTCTTC; CDR3: CASSFSPGGSYNEQFF
size: few; V: TRBV6-2/TRBV6-3; D: TRBD2; J: TRBJ2-1; DNA: TGTGCCAGCAGTTACGGGACTAGCGGGGGGCTCTACAATGAGCAGTTCTTC; CDR3: CASSYGTSGGLYNEQFF
size: .; V: TRBV7-8; D: .; J: TRBJ2-6; DNA: TGTGCCAGCAGCTTACAGGGTTCCAACGTCCTGACTTTC; CDR3: CASSLQGSNVLTF
size: .; V: TRBV6-5; D: .; J: TRBJ2-7; DNA: TGTGCCAGCAGCAAGGACGGGCTAGGAGAGCAGTACTTC; CDR3: CASSKDGLGEQYF
size: few; V: TRBV7-2; D: .; J: TRBJ2-4; DNA: TGTGCCAGCAGCTTATCACAGGGAACTTACAATGAGCAGTACTTC; CDR3: CASSLSQGTYNEQYF
size: .; V: TRBV20-1; D: .; J: TRBJ1-5; DNA: TGCAGTGCGAGAAGGGAGAATCAGCCCCAGCATTTT; CDR3: CSARRENQPQHF
size: .; V: TRBV5-3; D: .; J: TRBJ1-5; DNA: TGTGCCAGAAGCTTGGAAGGGGTCGAGAATCAGCCCCAGCATTTT; CDR3: CARSLEGVENQPQHF